This passage covers 21 T cell receptor beta chains from one sample sequenced in a study of cytomegalovirus exposure and HLA in healthy donors. Use of 60 Vbeta and 13 Jbeta primers characterized the PCR. Here immunoSEQ multiplex PCR was the method, and the copy in TCRdb shows in-frame clones only, minus some. The sample consists of 130,000 to 150,000 clones, roughly 79% of them appearing once. The specimen was PBMCs. These receptors were taken from a woman aged 35 to 49 in good health and CMV-seropositive.

This chain joins TRBV5-1 and TRBJ2-7; 10 nucleotides match TRBD2. The CDR3 runs to 16 residues. Trimming at V came to 0 bases and at J to 3 bases, leaving 6 bases not matched to a gene. Germline CDR1 reads SGHRS; CDR2 reads YFSETQ. The CDR3: CASSLGSSGGIYEQYF. DNA for the CDR3: TGCGCCAGCAGCTTGGGATCTAGCGGGGGCATCTACGAGCAGTACTTC.

The chain employs TRBV2 and TRBJ1-5, with 8 bases identical to TRBD1. The CDR3 is 15 residues long. Germline trimming cut 6 bases from V and 9 bases from J; bases unmatched to any gene: 13. The V gene's germline CDR1 is SNHLY and CDR2 FYNNEI. Here the CDR3 DNA reads TGTGCCAGCAGAGAGGACAGGGTGCTATATGGGCCCCAGCATTTT. This gives the protein CASREDRVLYGPQHF. The whole variable domain, remainder taken from reference TRBV2 and TRBJ1-5, is EPEVTQTPSHQVTQMGQEVILRCVPISNHLYFYWYRQILGQKVEFLVSFYNNEISEKSEIFDDQFSVERPDGSNFTLKIRSTKLEDSAMYFCASREDRVLYGPQHFGDGTRLSIL.

The chain combines TRBV5-1 with TRBJ1-2; 9 bases line up with TRBD1. Trimming removed 5 bases from V and 10 bases from J; junction bases left unmatched: 6. Germline CDR1 SGHRS, CDR2 YFSETQ. The CDR3 is 12 residues long. CDR3 amino acids: CASSRTGAAYTF. CDR3 nucleotide sequence: TGCGCCAGCAGTCGGACAGGGGCCGCCTACACCTTC.

The chain joins TRBV25-1 to TRBJ1-5; a weak D match, TRBD1 (5 bases). This CDR3 is built from 14 residues. The V and J ends lost 8 bases and 1 base respectively, with 12 bases between them. Per the germline V gene, CDR1 is MGHDK and CDR2 is SYGVNS. The CDR3 protein is CASGLTGSNQPQHF. The CDR3 DNA reads as TGTGCCAGCGGTCTAACAGGAAGCAATCAGCCCCAGCATTTT.

The V call is TRBV19, the J call TRBJ2-3; D perhaps matches TRBD1 (5 bases). The germline CDR1 and CDR2 sequences are LNHDA and SQIVND (reference sequence). This CDR3 is 15 amino acids long. With 3 bases removed from V and 4 bases from J, the gap between germline ends came to 14 bases. The CDR3 DNA reads TGTGCCAGTAGTATGCAGGGTGTGAGTTCAGATACGCAGTATTTT. This codes for CASSMQGVSSDTQYF.

The chain carries TRBV2 and TRBJ2-7; D may be TRBD1 (6 bases). Trimming took 6 bases from V and 2 from J, leaving 17 bases between them. The CDR3 covers 15 residues. Germline-derived CDR1 and CDR2 are SNHLY and FYNNEI. CDR3 region: CASRGQQGPTYEQYF. The CDR3 DNA reads as TGTGCCAGCAGAGGACAACAGGGTCCGACCTACGAGCAGTACTTC.

This clone has only one observation. This rearrangement joins TRBV15 to TRBJ1-6, with 9 bases lining up with TRBD1. V lost 8 bases to trimming and J lost 7 bases; unmatched junction nucleotides: 12. Germline lookup yields CDR1 LNHNV and CDR2 YYDKDF (reference sequence). The CDR3 totals 16 residues. The CDR3 sequence: CATGPRGQGNNSPLHF. The CDR3 region has the DNA TGTGCCACCGGCCCCCGGGGACAGGGAAACAATTCACCCCTCCACTTT.

The rearrangement links TRBV6-1 to TRBJ2-5; no clear D gene. The end of the DNA is better explained by TRBJ2-7, so the J call may be wrong. The CDR3 covers 13 residues. Per the germline V gene, CDR1 is MNHNS and CDR2 is SASEGT. The CDR3 sequence is CASSEGLLYEQYF. The CDR3 coding sequence is TGTGCCAGCAGTGAAGGCCTACTATACGAGCAGTACTTC.

The V gene is TRBV6-6, the J gene TRBJ1-5; 10 bases match TRBD1. The CDR3 sequence is 15 residues long. Germline CDR1 and CDR2: MNHNY and SVGAGI (reference sequence). V gave up 6 bases and J gave up 1 base; unmatched junction bases: 3. As DNA, the CDR3 is TGTGCCAGCAGGGGGGGACAGGGGAGCAATCAGCCCCAGCATTTT. Residues: CASRGGQGSNQPQHF.

The V gene is TRBV29-1, the J gene TRBJ2-5; no clear D. Trimming cost V 3 bases and J 5 bases, with 10 bases left between them. Germline CDR1 and CDR2: SQVTM and ANQGSEA. The CDR3 runs to 12 residues. The CDR3 loop is CSVDPVGETQYF. The CDR3 DNA reads as TGCAGCGTTGATCCCGTCGGGGAGACCCAGTACTTC.

The chain is built from TRBV18 and TRBJ1-2; TRBD1 might be the D (6 bases). The V end lost 3 bases, the J end lost 2 bases, and 7 bases lay between the germline ends. The CDR3 extends over 13 amino acids. Looked up from germline, CDR1 is KGHSH and CDR2 is LQKENI. The CDR3 DNA sequence: TGTGCCAGCTCACCGGACAGAAACTATGGCTACACCTTC. This codes for CASSPDRNYGYTF.

The sample holds one count of this clone. J is TRBJ1-6 and V is TRBV6-5; TRBD1 might be the D (6 bases). The CDR3 spans 12 residues. V lost 6 bases and J lost 9, with 9 bases in between. CDR1 is MNHEY and CDR2 is SVGAGI in the germline V gene. The CDR3 DNA is TGTGCCAGCAGATCACAGGGTTCACCCCTCCACTTT. It translates to CASRSQGSPLHF.

V usage is TRBV6-5 and J usage is TRBJ2-1; 9 bases agree with TRBD2. The CDR3 length is 15 residues. V was clipped by 6 bases and J by 4 bases; unmatched bases: 7. CDR1 and CDR2 (germline): MNHEY, SVGAGI. This CDR3 is CASSPAAGGYNEQFF. The DNA for the CDR3 is TGTGCCAGCAGCCCGGCGGCGGGGGGGTACAATGAGCAGTTCTTC.

The chain joins TRBV19 to TRBJ1-5, with D perhaps matching TRBD1 (6 bases). The germline CDR1 and CDR2 sequences are LNHDA and SQIVND (reference sequence). The CDR3 is 13 amino acids. The V and J ends lost 5 bases and 5 bases respectively, with 10 bases between them. CDR3 sequence: CASSSTGHQPQHF. The DNA for the CDR3 is TGTGCCAGTAGTTCGACAGGACATCAGCCCCAGCATTTT. Supplemented by reference TRBV19 and TRBJ1-5, the full variable domain reads DGGITQSPKYLFRKEGQNVTLSCEQNLNHDAMYWYRQDPGQGLRLIYYSQIVNDFQKGDIAEGYSVSREKKESFPLTVTSAQKNPTAFYLCASSSTGHQPQHFGDGTRLSIL.

V gene TRBV7-9 combines with J gene TRBJ1-4; D is unresolved. Trimming left V 5 bases short and J 0 bases short, with 10 bases between. The CDR3 is 15 amino acids. Germline assignment: CDR1 SEHNR and CDR2 FQNEAQ (reference sequence). CDR3 nucleotide sequence: TGTGCCAGCAGCCAGACATACACAACTAATGAAAAACTGTTTTTT. Protein: CASSQTYTTNEKLFF. Variable domain in full (rest from reference TRBV7-9 and TRBJ1-4): DTGVSQNPRHKITKRGQNVTFRCDPISEHNRLYWYRQTLGQGPEFLTYFQNEAQLEKSRLLSDRFSAERPKGSFSTLEIQRTEQGDSAMYLCASSQTYTTNEKLFFGSGTQLSVL.

The genes are TRBV19 and TRBJ1-1; possible D gene TRBD1, 5 bases. Per the germline V gene, CDR1 is LNHDA and CDR2 is SQIVND (reference sequence). The CDR3 extends over 12 amino acids. Between the trimmed V and J ends, which lost 10 bases and 2 bases, there was a span of 11 bases. The CDR3 region has the DNA TGTGCCACCGGACAATCTAACACTGAAGCTTTCTTT. It translates to CATGQSNTEAFF.

The CDR3 DNA reads TGTGCCAGTAGGCCAACGGGGGGCCGGTTAACGCAGTATTTT. It translates to CASRPTGGRLTQYF. This chain uses TRBV19 with TRBJ2-3; tentatively, D is TRBD2 (7 bases). The CDR3 is made up of 14 amino acids. Germline-derived CDR1 and CDR2 are LNHDA and SQIVND (reference sequence). Trimming left V 6 bases short and J 9 bases short, with 19 bases between.

V usage is TRBV28 and J usage is TRBJ1-4, with a possible D match to TRBD1 (6 bases). Germline values: CDR1 MDHEN, CDR2 SYDVKM. The CDR3 is 14 residues long. The germline V and J ends were trimmed by 8 bases and 11 bases, with 21 bases remaining between them. In DNA, the CDR3 is TGTGCCAGCGGGGGGGCAGGGTTGACAGAGAAACTGTTTTTT. Translating it yields CASGGAGLTEKLFF.

The V and J genes are TRBV10-2 and TRBJ1-5; 7 bases agree with TRBD1. CDR1 is WSHSY and CDR2 is SAAADI in the germline V gene. The V and J ends lost 3 bases and 7 bases, in that order; junction bases with no gene match: 6. The CDR3 is 14 residues long. The CDR3 region is CASSDLRGFQPQHF. The CDR3 DNA follows: TGCGCCAGCAGTGACCTCAGGGGGTTCCAGCCCCAGCATTTT.

In this sample, this clone turned up a few times. CDR3 sequence reads: CASSLNWGGVNSPLHF. CDR3 sequence (DNA): TGCGCCAGCAGCTTGAATTGGGGAGGGGTTAATTCACCCCTCCACTTT. The chain combines TRBV5-1 with TRBJ1-6; maybe TRBD1 (5 bases). The ends were cut back, 1 base at V and 6 bases at J, with 14 bases in the middle. The germline V gene has CDR1 SGHRS and CDR2 YFSETQ. CDR3 length equals 16 residues.

This CDR3 reads CASSRGQGRSGNTIYF. In nucleotides, the CDR3 is TGTGCCAGCAGCAGAGGACAGGGCCGCTCTGGAAACACCATATATTTT. This sequence joins TRBV9 and TRBJ1-3; 8 bases fit TRBD1. This CDR3 spans 16 amino acids. With 4 bases clipped from V and 0 bases from J, the junction kept 6 bases outside the gene matches. Looked up from germline, CDR1 is SGDLS and CDR2 is YYNGEE.